This TCR beta chain comes out of a study of blood T cell repertoires in COVID-19. Study details: Sample material is recorded as cDNA or gDNA derived from T cells, B-cell-depleted T cells, or PBMCs.

With 0 bases removed from V and 10 bases from J, the gap between germline ends came to 13 bases. This CDR3 region has 15 residues. CDR1 and CDR2 from the germline V gene are MGHRA and YSYEKL. TCRdb's copy holds only in-frame clones and misses some; the assay was immunoSEQ multiplex PCR. The profile shows around 400,000 clones, around 87% of them singletons. Sequenced: peripheral blood. The receptor was derived from a woman aged 60 to 75 with COVID-19, enrolled during active disease. The V gene is TRBV4-1, the J gene TRBJ1-6, with D perhaps TRBD1 (5 bases). The CDR3 bases are TGCGCCAGCAGCCAAGATTGGCAGGGAGGGTCACCCCTCCACTTT. Protein product: CASSQDWQGGSPLHF.